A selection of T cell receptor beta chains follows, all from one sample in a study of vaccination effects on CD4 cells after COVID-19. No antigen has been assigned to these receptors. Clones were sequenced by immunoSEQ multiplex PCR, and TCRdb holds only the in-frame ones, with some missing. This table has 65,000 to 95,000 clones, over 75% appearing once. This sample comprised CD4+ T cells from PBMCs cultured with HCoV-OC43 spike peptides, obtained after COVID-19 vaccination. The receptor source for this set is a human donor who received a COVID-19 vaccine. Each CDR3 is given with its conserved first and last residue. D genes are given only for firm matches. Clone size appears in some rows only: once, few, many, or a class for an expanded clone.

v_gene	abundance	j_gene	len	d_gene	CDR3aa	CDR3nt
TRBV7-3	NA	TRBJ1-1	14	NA	CASSLGQSNTEAFF	TGTGCCAGCAGCCTTGGACAGAGTAACACTGAAGCTTTCTTT
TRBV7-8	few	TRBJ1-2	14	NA	CASSLAAHYNGYTF	TGTGCCAGCAGCTTAGCAGCACACTATAATGGCTACACCTTC
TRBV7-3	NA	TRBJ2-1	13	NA	CASSLQGSDEQFF	TGTGCCAGCAGCTTACAGGGTTCGGATGAGCAGTTCTTC
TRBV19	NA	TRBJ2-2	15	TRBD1	CASKDRGRSTGELFF	TGTGCCAGTAAGGACAGGGGGCGTAGTACCGGGGAGCTGTTTTTT
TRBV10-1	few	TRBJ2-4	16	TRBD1	CASPIPGTGSKNIQYF	TGCGCCAGCCCTATCCCCGGGACAGGCTCCAAAAACATTCAGTACTTC
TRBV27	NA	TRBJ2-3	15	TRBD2	CASSSLSGGADTQYF	TGTGCCAGCAGTTCCCTTAGCGGGGGGGCAGATACGCAGTATTTT
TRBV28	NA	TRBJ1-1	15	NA	CASSFLSEGMTEAFF	TGTGCCAGCAGTTTCCTCTCGGAGGGAATGACTGAAGCTTTCTTT
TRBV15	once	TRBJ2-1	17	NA	CATSRVEGIRTYNEQFF	TGTGCCACCAGCAGAGTCGAGGGGATAAGAACCTACAATGAGCAGTTCTTC
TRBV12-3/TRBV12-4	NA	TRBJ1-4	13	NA	CASSLNLGEKLFF	TGTGCCAGCAGTTTAAATCTGGGTGAAAAACTGTTTTTT
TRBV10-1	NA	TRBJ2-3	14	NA	CASSDAAGLDTQYF	TGCGCCAGCAGTGACGCAGCCGGATTAGATACGCAGTATTTT
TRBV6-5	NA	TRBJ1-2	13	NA	CASTPGGAWGYTF	TGTGCCAGCACCCCGGGGGGGGCGTGGGGCTACACCTTC
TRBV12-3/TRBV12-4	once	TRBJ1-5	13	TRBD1	CASSYRGEQPQHF	TGTGCCAGCAGTTACAGGGGAGAGCAGCCCCAGCATTTT
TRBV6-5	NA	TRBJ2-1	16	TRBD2	CASSYVDGGAGNEQFF	TGTGCCAGCAGTTACGTCGACGGGGGGGCAGGCAATGAGCAGTTCTTC
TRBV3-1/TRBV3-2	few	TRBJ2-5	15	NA	CASSQSLDYQETQYF	TGTGCCAGCAGCCAATCCCTTGACTACCAAGAGACCCAGTACTTC
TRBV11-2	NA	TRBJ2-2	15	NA	CASGGSGKVTGELFF	TGTGCCAGCGGAGGGTCGGGGAAGGTCACCGGGGAGCTGTTTTTT
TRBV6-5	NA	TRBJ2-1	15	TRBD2	CASTGTSGGPREQFF	TGTGCCAGCACAGGGACTAGCGGGGGGCCGCGAGAGCAGTTCTTC
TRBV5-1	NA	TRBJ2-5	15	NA	CASSLSGQSQETQYF	TGCGCCAGCAGCTTGTCAGGGCAATCCCAAGAGACCCAGTACTTC
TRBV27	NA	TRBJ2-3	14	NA	CASSQRGAGDTQYF	TGTGCCAGCAGTCAAAGGGGGGCAGGGGATACGCAGTATTTT
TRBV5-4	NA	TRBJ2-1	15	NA	CASSLDTGTYNEQFF	TGTGCCAGCAGCTTGGATACTGGGACCTACAATGAGCAGTTCTTC
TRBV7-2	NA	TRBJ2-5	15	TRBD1	CASSRTTGGWEAQYF	TGTGCCAGCAGCCGGACGACAGGGGGGTGGGAGGCCCAGTACTTC
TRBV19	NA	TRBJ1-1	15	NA	CASSARQVRDTEAFF	TGTGCCAGTAGTGCCAGACAGGTGCGGGACACTGAAGCTTTCTTT
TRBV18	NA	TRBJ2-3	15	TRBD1	CASSPPDRGLDTQYF	TGTGCCAGCTCACCACCTGACAGGGGTCTAGATACGCAGTATTTT
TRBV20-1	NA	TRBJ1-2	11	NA	CSASRGYGYTF	TGCAGTGCTAGCCGCGGATATGGCTACACCTTC
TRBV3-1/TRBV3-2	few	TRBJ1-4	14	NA	CASSQDLGGEKLFF	TGTGCCAGCAGCCAAGACCTGGGGGGTGAAAAACTGTTTTTT
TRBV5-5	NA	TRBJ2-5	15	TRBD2	CASSFAPGGQETQYF	TGTGCCAGCAGCTTTGCTCCGGGGGGCCAAGAGACCCAGTACTTC
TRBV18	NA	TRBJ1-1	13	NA	CASSPPSPRSAFF	TGTGCCAGCTCACCACCGTCCCCGAGGTCGGCTTTCTTT
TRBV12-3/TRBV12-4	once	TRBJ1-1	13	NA	CASSLRGDTEAFF	TGTGCCAGCAGTTTAAGGGGGGACACTGAAGCTTTCTTT
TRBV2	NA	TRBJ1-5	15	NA	CASAERDPQNQPQHF	TGTGCCAGTGCGGAGAGGGACCCGCAAAATCAGCCCCAGCATTTT
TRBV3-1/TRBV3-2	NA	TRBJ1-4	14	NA	CASSPVGGNEKLFF	TGTGCCAGCAGCCCGGTGGGCGGGAATGAAAAACTGTTTTTT
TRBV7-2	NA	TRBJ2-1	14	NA	CASSLATPRNEQFF	TGTGCCAGCAGCTTAGCGACCCCCAGAAATGAGCAGTTCTTC
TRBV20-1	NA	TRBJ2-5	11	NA	CSADSPETQYF	TGCAGTGCTGACTCTCCCGAGACCCAGTACTTC
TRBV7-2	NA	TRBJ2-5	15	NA	CASSLVRGYQETQYF	TGTGCCAGCAGCTTAGTCCGGGGGTACCAAGAGACCCAGTACTTC
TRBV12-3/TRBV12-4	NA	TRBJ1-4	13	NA	CASSLRGSEKLFF	TGTGCCAGCAGTTTAAGAGGGTCTGAAAAACTGTTTTTT
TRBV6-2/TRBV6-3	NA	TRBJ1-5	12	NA	CASSGPAVPQHF	TGTGCCAGCAGTGGACCGGCAGTGCCCCAGCATTTT
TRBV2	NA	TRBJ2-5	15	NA	CASRTLLGVGETQYF	TGTGCCAGCAGGACACTCTTGGGGGTCGGGGAGACCCAGTACTTC
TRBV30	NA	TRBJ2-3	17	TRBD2	CAAQRGASGRSTDTQYF	TGTGCCGCCCAACGGGGGGCTAGCGGGCGTAGCACAGATACGCAGTATTTT
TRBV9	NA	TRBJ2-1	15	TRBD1	CASSFGTGVYNEQFF	TGTGCCAGCAGCTTCGGGACAGGGGTCTACAATGAGCAGTTCTTC
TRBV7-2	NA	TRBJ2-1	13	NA	CASSLHYSSEQFF	TGTGCCAGCAGCTTACACTATTCCTCTGAGCAGTTCTTC
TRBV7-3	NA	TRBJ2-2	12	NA	CASSRHRGELFF	TGTGCCAGCAGCCGACATAGGGGGGAGCTGTTTTTT
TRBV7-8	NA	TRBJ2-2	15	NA	CASSLAESNTGELFF	TGTGCCAGCAGCTTGGCAGAGTCGAACACCGGGGAGCTGTTTTTT
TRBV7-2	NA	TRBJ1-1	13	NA	CASSLWSGTEAFF	TGTGCCAGCAGCTTATGGTCAGGGACTGAAGCTTTCTTT
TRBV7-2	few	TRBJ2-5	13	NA	CASSLVGQETQYF	TGTGCCAGCAGCTTGGTGGGCCAAGAGACCCAGTACTTC
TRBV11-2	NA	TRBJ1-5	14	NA	CASSQGSHNQPQHF	TGTGCCAGCAGCCAAGGGTCCCACAATCAGCCCCAGCATTTT
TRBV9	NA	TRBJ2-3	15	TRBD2	CASNRLAGGPDTQYF	TGTGCCAGCAACCGACTAGCGGGGGGACCAGATACGCAGTATTTT
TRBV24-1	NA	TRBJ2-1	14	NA	CATSDLFGYNEQFF	TGTGCCACCAGTGATTTGTTCGGGTACAATGAGCAGTTCTTC
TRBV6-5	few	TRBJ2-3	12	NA	CASSASTDTQYF	TGTGCCAGCAGCGCAAGCACAGATACGCAGTATTTT
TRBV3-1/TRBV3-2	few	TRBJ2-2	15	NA	CASSLRGANTGELFF	TGTGCCAGCAGCCTCAGGGGCGCGAACACCGGGGAGCTGTTTTTT
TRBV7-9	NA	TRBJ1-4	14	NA	CASSLTGFREKLFF	TGTGCCAGCAGCTTAACTGGGTTTCGGGAAAAACTGTTTTTT
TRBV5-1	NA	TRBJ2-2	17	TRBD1	CASSLGVQGFGTGELFF	TGCGCCAGCAGCTTGGGAGTACAGGGGTTTGGCACCGGGGAGCTGTTTTTT
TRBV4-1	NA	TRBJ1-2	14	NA	CASSTDPDGVGYTF	TGCGCCAGCAGCACCGACCCGGATGGGGTTGGCTACACCTTC